This TCR beta chain appears in the sequencing data of a study of T cell responses to AZD1222 COVID-19 vaccine (dated by TCRdb to 2020 to 2022). Concerning the study at large: AZD1222 recipients with second doses at about 4 weeks or about 12 weeks were pooled, because spike-specific TCR depth and breadth did not differ between schedules. A total of approximately 240 trial participants underwent TCR sequencing, of whom about 210 received two doses of AZD1222 and about 25 received two doses of the MenACWY control vaccine. Trial participants were enrolled into age subgroups of 18-55, 56-69 and 70-plus years, which contained around 140, 26 and 57 TCR-sequenced participants, respectively. The full study reports these points: Conclusions about previously exposed vaccinees are limited, since just five to seven AZD1222 recipients were seropositive for SARS-CoV-2 at baseline. The 56-69-year group was small, and its depth increase did not reach significance, likely because of low power. After two AZD1222 doses, spike-specific TCR breadth and depth were significantly higher than at day 0 and than in MenACWY recipients. Reportedly, almost half of the unique spike-specific TCRs recognized epitopes lying outside the regions that are mutated in the B.1.351 and B.1.1.7 variants. No day 14 peak-response samples were available, so repertoires were characterized only after the peak T cell response. Participants were mostly white British and included more females than males, and it was suggested by the authors that clonal diversity may have been underestimated. Vaccine-associated CD4 TCRs spanned the whole spike protein, with dominant responses in regions 160-218 and 743-854.

Read against the paper, the sample's time point label means: baseline before first vaccination. Samples from vaccinated people were obtained from the UK trials COV001 and COV002, which included a single-blind randomized controlled phase 2/3 trial of AZD1222 (ChAdOx1 nCoV-19) in healthy adults. For TCRbeta chain sequencing, PBMC samples from trial participants were taken at day 0 and at day 28 after the second dose. Of note for this clone: No cognate antigen has been identified for it. The record has no base qualities; no much larger clone is one base away.

The CDR3 regions of human TCRbeta chains were analyzed by immunosequencing. In the authors' own workflow: Repertoire TCRs were matched against a reference library of SARS-CoV-2-specific TCRs generated with the MIRA antigen-specificity platform. Breadth was defined as the fraction of unique TCRs that were SARS-CoV-2-associated, and depth was defined as the fraction of total T cells that were SARS-CoV-2-associated. Each spike-specific TCR was assigned to its reactive spike region and to a CD4 or CD8 class using the MIRA data. Log10-transformed breadth and depth values were compared by one-way ANOVA with Sidak's multiple comparisons tests. TCRdb took over this immuneACCESS table, retaining in-frame rearrangements with V and J assigned. Such tables are incomplete; in checked studies, under half of the missing clones stem from an unresolved V gene, and the remainder is unexplained. V, J and clone size derive from that table, while D and trimming were established from the DNA sequence. Counted in this sample were around 92,000 clones; about 89% of them appeared once. The top ten constitute 6.5% to 8.5% of the sample.

The receptor was isolated from an adult in good health. The material was peripheral blood, obtained on day 0 of AZD1222 vaccination.

The nucleotide sequence is TGTGCCAGCAGCCGGGACAGGGGGCGCAAGTACGAGCAGTACTTC. It translates to CASSRDRGRKYEQYF. The chain is made from TRBV7-2 and TRBJ2-7; the central 12 bases match TRBD1. V and J are trimmed by 5 bases and 4 bases, and the gene matches miss 6 bases of the junction. Per the germline V gene, SGHTA is the CDR1 and FQGNSA is the CDR2. The cysteine opens and the phenylalanine closes a CDR3 of 15 amino acids. Just CDR3 DNA is preserved here, 45 bases in frame from base 1.